This T cell receptor (beta chain) was sequenced during a study of cytomegalovirus exposure and HLA in healthy donors. Looked up from germline, CDR1 is MNHEY and CDR2 is SVGAGI. The length of the CDR3 is 13 residues. V dropped 6 bases and J dropped 9; count of bases not matched to a gene: 7. Notes on the study in general: Diagnosis of cytomegalovirus status made by the classifier reportedly showed high specificity and sensitivity. Some TCR beta chains (164 of them) were listed as cytomegalovirus-associated. In vitro experiments confirmed that three CMV-associated chains were specific for CMV antigens.

Only in-frame clones appear in the TCRdb table, and some are missing; sequencing was by immunoSEQ multiplex PCR. There are some 130,000 clones in the sample; 89% occur only once, and around 1.3% lies in the top ten. In regard to this clone: Its specificity is not known.

V gene TRBV6-5 combines with J gene TRBJ1-2; 10 bases are a match to TRBD1. Sequencing was performed on PBMCs. The source is a woman aged 18-29 years in good health and CMV-seronegative. This CDR3 reads CASRKPGQGSYTF. The CDR3 DNA follows: TGTGCCAGCAGGAAACCGGGACAGGGGAGCTACACCTTC.